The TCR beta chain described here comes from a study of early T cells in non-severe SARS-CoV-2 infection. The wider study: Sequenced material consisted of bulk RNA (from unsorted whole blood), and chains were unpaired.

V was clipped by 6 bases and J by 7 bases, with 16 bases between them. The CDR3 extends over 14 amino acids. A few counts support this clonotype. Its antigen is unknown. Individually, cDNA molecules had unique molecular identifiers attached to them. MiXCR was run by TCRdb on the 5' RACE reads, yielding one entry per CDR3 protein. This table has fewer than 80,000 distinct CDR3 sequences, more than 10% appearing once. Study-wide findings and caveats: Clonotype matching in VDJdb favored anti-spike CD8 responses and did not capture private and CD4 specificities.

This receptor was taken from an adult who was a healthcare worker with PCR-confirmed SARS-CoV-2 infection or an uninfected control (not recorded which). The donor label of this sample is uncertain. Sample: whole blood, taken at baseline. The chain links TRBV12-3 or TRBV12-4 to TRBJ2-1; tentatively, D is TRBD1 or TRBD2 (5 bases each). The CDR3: CASSPPGRPNEQFF. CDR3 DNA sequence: TGTGCCAGCAGCCCACCGGGGCGCCCAAATGAGCAGTTCTTC.